The source of this T cell receptor beta chain is a study of blood T cell repertoires in COVID-19. The Seattle patients joined while their infection was active and were tracked longitudinally afterward. Under the authors' procedure: Counts of nucleated cells, estimated from reference gene primer amplification, were obtained. The data were produced by immunoSEQ multiplex PCR, yet TCRdb's version contains in-frame clones alone and is incomplete. V and J calls plus clone size are reproduced from that table; the DNA served to infer D and trimming. Of 330,000 or so clones detected, 87% appear once; the ten largest clones hold around 10%. Sequencing was performed on peripheral blood. The receptor was derived from a man younger than 45 with COVID-19, enrolled during active disease.

The DNA for the CDR3 is TGCGCCAGCAGCCCATCGGGGGGTCTACGGACCTACGAGCAGTACTTC. This codes for CASSPSGGLRTYEQYF. The rearrangement joins TRBV4-3 to TRBJ2-7; 7 nucleotides align to TRBD2. The CDR3 is made up of 16 amino acids. With V trimmed by 4 bases and J by 2 bases, 11 bases remained unmatched. Germline lookup yields CDR1 LGHNA and CDR2 YSLEER.